The entry that follows covers one T cell receptor (beta chain) sequence. Its antigen is as yet unknown. TCRdb's copy holds only in-frame clones and misses some; the assay was immunoSEQ multiplex PCR. The table lists some 27,000 clones, almost 90% of them singletons. This entry belongs to a study of multiple sclerosis patients with progressive multifocal leukoencephalopathy. Regarding the study as a whole: Whether JC virus or general immunocompromise explains the findings remained unclear.

This sample's time point: around 13 months of natalizumab therapy. This CDR3 contains 17 residues. V lost 4 bases, J lost 10 bases, and 29 bases lay in between. The germline V gene has CDR1 SGDLS and CDR2 YYNGEE. The sample was PBMCs, taken from a patient treated with natalizumab. The chain carries TRBV9 and TRBJ1-2; TRBD1 might be the D (5 bases). The TCR comes from a human donor with multiple sclerosis. The CDR3 DNA is TGTGCCAGCAGCCCCTATAGATATACAGGTGCTGGGGTGGACTACACCTTC. Amino acid sequence: CASSPYRYTGAGVDYTF.